This entry lists 24 T cell receptor beta chains sequenced from one sample in a study of Ad26.COV2.S vaccination and SARS-CoV-2 variants. Libraries were prepared by immunoSEQ multiplex PCR; TCRdb keeps only in-frame clonotypes and omits some of them. The sample contains roughly 700,000 clones, roughly nine tenths of which appear only once. The sample's treatment: 15 to 20 received Ad26.COV2.S at low or high dose, single or two shots; about five received placebo; per-sample allocation not given. Day 63 after the first vaccine or placebo injection was the time point for sampling. The sequencing used peripheral blood, collected in a trial of Ad26.COV2.S vaccine versus placebo. The receptor source for this set is a person aged 18-65 years who received the Ad26.COV2.S COVID-19 vaccine or a placebo.

About this clone itself: At the DNA level, this CDR3 is encoded by other sequences in the same sample as well. The rearrangement links TRBV9 to TRBJ1-2, with 8 bases matching TRBD1. CDR1 and CDR2 (germline): SGDLS, YYNGEE. J gave up 2 bases and V 0 bases, and 3 bases lay outside the gene matches. CDR3 length: 15 amino acids. In DNA, the CDR3 is TGTGCCAGCAGCGTAGCCGGGACAGGCAACTATGGCTACACCTTC. It encodes CASSVAGTGNYGYTF. The full variable domain, with the rest looked up from reference TRBV9 and TRBJ1-2, is DSGVTQTPKHLITATGQRVTLRCSPRSGDLSVYWYQQSLDQGLQFLIQYYNGEERAKGNILERFSAQQFPDLHSELNLSSLELGDSALYFCASSVAGTGNYGYTFGSGTRLTVV.

The chain is built from TRBV7-2 and TRBJ1-1; D ambiguous. Trimming stripped 5 bases from V and 8 bases from J, with 15 bases between. The V gene's germline CDR1 is SGHTA and CDR2 FQGNSA. This CDR3 is built from 13 residues. CDR3 DNA: TGTGCCAGCAGCCCGGCGGGGAAGAACGAAGCTTTCTTT. Amino acids: CASSPAGKNEAFF.

The J gene is TRBJ1-1, the V gene TRBV27, with D unclear. V lost 0 bases and J lost 11, with 13 bases in between. Germline lookup yields CDR1 MNHEY and CDR2 SMNVEV (reference sequence). The CDR3 has 13 residues. CDR3 nucleotides: TGTGCCAGCAGTTTATCAGACACCACTGGGGCTTTCTTT. It translates to CASSLSDTTGAFF.

The chain recombines TRBV30 with TRBJ2-5, with unresolved D. This CDR3 contains 13 residues. Germline CDR1 and CDR2: GTSNPN and SVGIG (reference sequence). Trimming removed 0 bases from V and 4 bases from J, with 9 bases in between. CDR3 loop: CAWSVLGPETQYF. The CDR3 DNA reads TGTGCCTGGAGTGTATTAGGGCCAGAGACCCAGTACTTC.

This chain joins TRBV7-8 and TRBJ2-7; 7 bases are a match to TRBD1. Germline V lookup: CDR1 SGHVS, CDR2 FQNEAQ. The junction had 9 bases not matched to a gene; V was cut back by 5 bases and J by 2 bases. This CDR3 spans 15 amino acids. Here the CDR3 reads CASSLGWDSPYEQYF. The DNA of the CDR3 is TGTGCCAGCAGCCTAGGGTGGGACAGCCCCTACGAGCAGTACTTC.

The chain has TRBV27 and TRBJ2-2; D unresolved. Per germline, CDR1 MNHEY and CDR2 SMNVEV (reference sequence). Trimming removed 2 bases at V and 3 bases at J, with 10 bases between. This CDR3 contains 15 residues. The CDR3 here is CASSLSLYYTGELFF. The DNA of the CDR3 is TGTGCCAGCAGTTTAAGTTTATACTACACCGGGGAGCTGTTTTTT.

The gene calls are TRBV3-1 (or the pseudogene TRBV3-2) and TRBJ1-6; D gene unclear. The V gene's germline CDR1 is LGHDT and CDR2 YNNKEL (reference sequence). Trimming took off 1 base at V and 8 bases at J, with 18 bases between the two ends. This CDR3 comprises 17 residues. The CDR3 sequence: CASSQVHVGLGDSPLHF. In DNA form, the CDR3 reads TGTGCCAGCAGCCAAGTCCATGTTGGTCTCGGTGATTCACCCCTCCACTTT.

This clone came up once. V gene TRBV27 combines with J gene TRBJ2-6, with TRBD1 matching over 12 bases. After removal of 2 bases from V and 1 base from J, the junction contained 3 bases not matched to a gene. The CDR3 has 18 residues. The germline V gene encodes CDR1 MNHEY and CDR2 SMNVEV (reference sequence). The CDR3 nucleotides read TGTGCCAGCAGTTTAAGGGGACAGGGGGCTTCTGGGGCCAACGTCCTGACTTTC. Protein product: CASSLRGQGASGANVLTF.

This sequence joins TRBV24-1 and TRBJ2-1; D unresolved. Trimming stripped 5 bases from V and 4 bases from J, with 14 bases between. CDR3 size: 15 residues. CDR1 is KGHDR and CDR2 is SFDVKD in the germline V gene. The CDR3 bases are TGTGCCACCAGTGGGGATCCCCGGAAATACAATGAGCAGTTCTTC. It specifies CATSGDPRKYNEQFF.

This rearrangement joins TRBV5-1 to TRBJ2-7, with D perhaps assigned TRBD1 or TRBD2 (6 bases each). CDR1 is SGHRS and CDR2 is YFSETQ in the germline V gene. The CDR3 has 15 amino acids. With 4 bases removed from V and 5 bases from J, the gap between germline ends came to 19 bases. In DNA form, the CDR3 reads TGCGCCAGCAGCCCCGGGGGCGGGATAAGCCACGAGCAGTACTTC. It translates to CASSPGGGISHEQYF.

The chain is built from TRBV5-1 and TRBJ2-2; D is uncertain. V gave up 0 bases and J gave up 1 base, with 7 bases separating them. CDR1 SGHRS and CDR2 YFSETQ come from the germline V gene. The CDR3 has 15 residues. The CDR3 loop is CASSLVVENTGELFF. The CDR3 DNA follows: TGCGCCAGCAGCTTGGTGGTCGAGAACACCGGGGAGCTGTTTTTT.

V is TRBV7-3 and J is TRBJ1-1; 7 positions agree with TRBD1. The J segment lost 0 bases and the V segment lost 5 bases, leaving 18 bases of the junction unmatched. The germline gives CDR1 SGHTA, CDR2 FQGTGA. The CDR3 runs 19 residues. CDR3: CASSRGGALWGQLNTEAFF. The DNA of the CDR3 is TGTGCCAGCAGCCGAGGGGGAGCCTTGTGGGGACAGCTGAACACTGAAGCTTTCTTT. Variable domain in full (rest from reference TRBV7-3 and TRBJ1-1): GAGVSQTPSNKVTEKGKYVELRCDPISGHTALYWYRQSLGQGPEFLIYFQGTGAADDSGLPNDRFFAVRPEGSVSTLKIQRTERGDSAVYLCASSRGGALWGQLNTEAFFGQGTRLTVV.

The chain couples TRBV19 to TRBJ2-7; TRBD2 agrees at 8 bases. Germline V lookup: CDR1 LNHDA, CDR2 SQIVND (reference sequence). The CDR3 is made up of 15 amino acids. V trimming: 3 bases; J trimming: 6 bases; junction bases outside the gene matches: 10. DNA of the CDR3: TGTGCCAGTAGTATGGGCCGAGCGGGAGACATCGAGCAGTACTTC. As protein: CASSMGRAGDIEQYF.

The chain is built from TRBV24-1 and TRBJ1-5; D ambiguous. CDR1 is KGHDR, CDR2 SFDVKD, per germline. The CDR3 sequence is 10 residues long. The ends were cut back, 5 bases at V and 6 bases at J, with 1 base in the middle. The CDR3 nucleotides are TGTGCCACCAGTGGTCAGCCCCAGCATTTT. It encodes CATSGQPQHF.

In its sample, this clone was seen a few times. This sequence joins TRBV12-3 or TRBV12-4 and TRBJ1-6, with D unclear. CDR3 length: 12 amino acids. V shed 4 bases and J shed 7 bases, with 5 bases lying between them. The chain's CDR3 is CASSSINSPLHF. For the CDR3, the DNA is TGTGCCAGCAGTTCCATAAATTCACCCCTCCACTTT.

This chain uses TRBV7-9 with TRBJ2-7; a weak D match, TRBD2 (6 bases). The CDR3 length is 15 residues. V was trimmed by 3 bases and J by 4 bases, leaving 16 bases between them. CDR1 and CDR2 (germline): SEHNR, FQNEAQ (reference sequence). The CDR3 loop is CASSLGTGTPYEQYF. In DNA, the CDR3 is TGTGCCAGCAGCTTGGGCACCGGGACTCCATACGAGCAGTACTTC.

The gene calls are TRBV19 and TRBJ2-5, with D hard to call. This CDR3 is 13 amino acids long. With 4 bases removed from V and 1 base from J, the gap between germline ends came to 7 bases. Germline values: CDR1 LNHDA, CDR2 SQIVND (reference sequence). DNA of the CDR3: TGTGCCAGTAGTACACAGCTCCAAGAGACCCAGTACTTC. Protein sequence: CASSTQLQETQYF. The full variable domain, its missing parts supplied by reference TRBV19 and TRBJ2-5, is DGGITQSPKYLFRKEGQNVTLSCEQNLNHDAMYWYRQDPGQGLRLIYYSQIVNDFQKGDIAEGYSVSREKKESFPLTVTSAQKNPTAFYLCASSTQLQETQYFGPGTRLLVL.

Note on this clone: Different DNA sequences within this sample yield the same CDR3. V gene TRBV19 combines with J gene TRBJ2-2; D unresolved. The CDR3 consists of 14 residues. Germline V gene data show CDR1 as LNHDA and CDR2 as SQIVND (reference sequence). With 0 bases removed from V and 4 bases from J, the gap between germline ends came to 6 bases. Here the CDR3 reads CASSIDLRTGELFF. In DNA, the CDR3 is TGTGCCAGTAGTATAGATCTTCGCACCGGGGAGCTGTTTTTT.

The J gene is TRBJ1-6, the V gene TRBV25-1; D may be TRBD1 (6 bases). Looked up from germline, CDR1 is MGHDK and CDR2 is SYGVNS. The CDR3 loop spans 16 amino acids. The germline V and J ends were trimmed by 5 bases and 8 bases, with 19 bases remaining between them. CDR3: CASSSRRVGQHSPLHF. The DNA for the CDR3 is TGTGCCAGCAGTTCCAGAAGGGTCGGACAGCATTCACCCCTCCACTTT. Using reference TRBV25-1 and TRBJ1-6 for the parts outside the CDR3, the full variable domain is EADIYQTPRYLVIGTGKKITLECSQTMGHDKMYWYQQDPGMELHLIHYSYGVNSTEKGDLSSESTVSRIRTEHFPLTLESARPSHTSQYLCASSSRRVGQHSPLHFGNGTRLTVT.

This rearrangement joins TRBV19 to TRBJ2-2, with D perhaps TRBD1 (5 bases). This CDR3 has 17 residues. V lost 5 bases, J lost 0 bases, and 16 bases lay in between. Germline V gene lookup returns CDR1 LNHDA and CDR2 SQIVND (reference sequence). CDR3 coding DNA: TGTGCCAGTAGTGGTTGGTCCAGGGCTCCGAACACCGGGGAGCTGTTTTTT. It is translated as CASSGWSRAPNTGELFF.

This clone showed up just once. The chain couples TRBV9 to TRBJ1-4, with D possibly matching TRBD1 (5 bases). The CDR3 consists of 16 residues. The V end lost 0 bases, the J end lost 7 bases, and 16 bases lay between the germline ends. Germline V gene data show CDR1 as SGDLS and CDR2 as YYNGEE. DNA for the CDR3: TGTGCCAGCAGCGTAGTAGGGACCCCGTGGGGTGAAAAACTGTTTTTT. The encoded protein is CASSVVGTPWGEKLFF.

CDR3 sequence: CASSWANYGYTF. Here the CDR3 DNA reads TGTGCCAGTAGTTGGGCTAACTATGGCTACACCTTC. The rearrangement uses TRBV19 and TRBJ1-2, with no clear D. Germline V lookup: CDR1 LNHDA, CDR2 SQIVND (reference sequence). V shed 5 bases and J shed 0 bases, with 4 bases lying between them. The CDR3 extends over 12 amino acids.

This clone has a single count. The CDR3 coding sequence is TGTGCCAGCAGCACACAGGCCGGGGAGCTGTTTTTT. It yields the protein CASSTQAGELFF. The chain combines TRBV9 with TRBJ2-2; D is perhaps TRBD1 (5 bases). CDR1 and CDR2 (germline): SGDLS, YYNGEE. The V gene lost 4 bases and the J gene lost 6 bases, with 7 bases spanning the gap. The CDR3 is 12 residues long.

The chain carries TRBV5-1 and TRBJ1-1, with a possible D match to TRBD1 (5 bases). Trimming left V 1 base short and J 1 base short, with 11 bases between. This CDR3 comprises 15 residues. CDR1 is SGHRS, CDR2 YFSETQ, per germline. CDR3 coding DNA: TGCGCCAGCAGCTTGACGGGACTCTCGAACACTGAAGCTTTCTTT. It specifies CASSLTGLSNTEAFF.